The text below deals with one TCR delta chain. The antigen remains undetermined. These data come from a study of Vδ1+ human thymocytes. The study's findings and limits: Despite high sort purity, roughly a fifth of thymic T cell receptor delta sequences were Vdelta2. The authors advised highly purified populations and single-cell validation. Highly polyclonal TRG and TRD repertoires with Gaussian CDR3 length distributions appeared in thymus.

The template was reverse-transcribed extracted RNA. The CDR3 regions were amplified by multiplex PCR from V-gene primers to a constant-region primer. TCRdb re-called the multiplex PCR reads with CATT. The sample contains under 80,000 delta-chain clones, 30% to 45% of which appear only once. V shed 2 bases, J shed 0 bases, and the junction held 21 bases outside the gene matches. Germline CDR1 TSWWSYY, CDR2 QGS. The CDR3 is 22 residues long. Thymocytes were sorted as CD3+ TCRVdelta1+ TCRVdelta2- after alphabeta T cell depletion. Purity of the sorted Vdelta1+ thymocytes ranged from roughly 96% to 99.6%. The source of this sequence is a boy in the first two years of life who had congenital heart surgery. V usage is TRDV1 and J usage is TRDJ1; 10 bases are shared with TRDD3. Specimen: Vdelta1+ gamma-delta thymocytes from the thymus. Described subset: FACS-sorted CD3+ TCRalphabeta- TCRVdelta1+ TCRVdelta2- thymocytes. In nucleotides, the CDR3 is TGTGCTCTTGGGGAATTCCCCCCGTTGGTCTGGGGGATAGGACCGTACACCGATAAACTCATCTTT. Translated: CALGEFPPLVWGIGPYTDKLIF.